What follows are 7 T cell receptor beta chains derived from one specimen sequenced in a study of shared clonotypes between healthy human individuals (dated by TCRdb to 2020 to 2021). CD8 naive samples were CD45RO-negative cells positively selected for CCR7, giving a CD45RA+CCR7+ population that excluded TemRA cells. The method behind the library was the immunoSEQ multiplex PCR assay. TCRdb carries this immuneACCESS record with in-frame sequences only. Its versions omit some clonotypes, under half of them owing to an unresolved V gene in the studies checked, with the rest unexplained. Present in this sample are about 2.1 million clones, about 93% of which were seen just once. The ten top clones hold about 1.7% of the sample. Material: naive CD8+ T cells from PBMCs. Reading the label with the study, this specimen's cell subset or site is: CD45RA+CCR7+. These receptors all come from a young man in good health. Some clones in this sample may be carry-over from other donors' samples.

The V gene is TRBV4-3, the J gene TRBJ2-1, with unresolved D. This CDR3 is 17 amino acids long. The germline V and J ends were trimmed by 0 bases and 2 bases, with 14 bases remaining between them. Germline CDR1 LGHNA, CDR2 YSLEER. CDR3 nucleotide sequence: TGCGCCAGCAGCCAAGAATACGGGCGGCTAACCTACAATGAGCAGTTCTTC. It encodes CASSQEYGRLTYNEQFF.

The rearrangement uses TRBV28 and TRBJ2-2; D may correspond to TRBD1 or TRBD2 (8 bases each). CDR1 is MDHEN and CDR2 is SYDVKM in the germline V gene. The CDR3 totals 19 residues. Trimming stripped 3 bases from V and 4 bases from J, with 24 bases between. The CDR3 region has the DNA TGTGCCAGCAGTTTTCGGTCACAGGGGGGCGGGAGGCTCACCGGGGAGCTGTTTTTT. Amino acid sequence: CASSFRSQGGGRLTGELFF.

CDR3 protein: CASSLVGGRDDEQYF. The CDR3 DNA follows: TGTGCCAGCAGCTTAGTAGGGGGACGCGACGACGAGCAGTACTTC. The gene calls are TRBV7-9 and TRBJ2-7; a weak D match, TRBD1 (6 bases). This CDR3 is 15 amino acids long. CDR1 and CDR2 from the germline V gene are SEHNR and FQNEAQ (reference sequence). V gave up 1 base and J gave up 5 bases, with 15 bases separating them.

The rearrangement links TRBV4-3 to TRBJ1-1, with 7 bases aligning to TRBD1. Germline assignment: CDR1 LGHNA and CDR2 YSLEER. V shed 4 bases, J shed 0 bases, and the junction held 11 bases outside the gene matches. The CDR3 covers 17 residues. For the CDR3, the DNA is TGCGCCAGCAGCCCGACCTTAAGACAGGGATTGAACACTGAAGCTTTCTTT. The encoded protein is CASSPTLRQGLNTEAFF.

The chain employs TRBV7-9 and TRBJ1-1; maybe TRBD1 (6 bases). The V and J ends lost 8 bases and 3 bases respectively, with 16 bases between them. The CDR3 contains 14 residues. The germline CDR1 and CDR2 sequences are SEHNR and FQNEAQ (reference sequence). CDR3 DNA sequence: TGTGCCAGCGGCCTGAAGGGGGTGGACACTGAAGCTTTCTTT. The encoded protein is CASGLKGVDTEAFF.

The chain recombines TRBV15 with TRBJ2-3, with D unclear. Germline V gives CDR1 LNHNV, CDR2 YYDKDF (reference sequence). The CDR3 totals 14 residues. Trimming removed 0 bases from V and 2 bases from J, with 6 bases in between. As DNA, the CDR3 is TGTGCCACCAGCAGAGATCGTCTCACAGATACGCAGTATTTT. Amino acids: CATSRDRLTDTQYF.

The chain uses TRBV19 and TRBJ1-4, with D possibly being TRBD1 (5 bases). Per germline, CDR1 LNHDA and CDR2 SQIVND (reference sequence). The V end was cut by 8 bases, the J end by 3 bases, with 13 bases between. This CDR3 comprises 14 residues. The CDR3 region is CASRQGTANEKLFF. The CDR3 region has the DNA TGTGCCAGTCGTCAGGGAACGGCTAATGAAAAACTGTTTTTT.